This T cell receptor beta chain is drawn from a study of shared clonotypes between healthy human individuals. In the study overall: A couple of female and a few male donors aged 18 to 49 were enrolled. Study-level results: Few donors limited the genetic and exposure-history diversity represented.

Cells designated naive CD8 were CD45RO-negative and were positively selected for CCR7, with terminally differentiated effector memory CD45RA+ cells excluded. V shed 4 bases and J 5 bases; nucleotides not matched to a gene: 9. Germline loops: CDR1 MGHDK, CDR2 SYGVNS. The CDR3 totals 16 residues. Here immunoSEQ multiplex PCR was the method, and the copy in TCRdb shows in-frame clones only, minus some. The sample records 660,000 or so clones, around 96% being singletons. As regards this clone: As yet, its antigen is unknown.

The chain joins TRBV25-1 to TRBJ2-2; 8 nucleotides align to TRBD1. The sequence came from a woman in her thirties in good health. The source material was naive CD8+ T cells sorted from blood. The CDR3 nucleotides are TGTGCCAGCAGTGCCCAGGGGGCGTTCCTTACCGGGGAGCTGTTTTTT. Amino acids: CASSAQGAFLTGELFF.